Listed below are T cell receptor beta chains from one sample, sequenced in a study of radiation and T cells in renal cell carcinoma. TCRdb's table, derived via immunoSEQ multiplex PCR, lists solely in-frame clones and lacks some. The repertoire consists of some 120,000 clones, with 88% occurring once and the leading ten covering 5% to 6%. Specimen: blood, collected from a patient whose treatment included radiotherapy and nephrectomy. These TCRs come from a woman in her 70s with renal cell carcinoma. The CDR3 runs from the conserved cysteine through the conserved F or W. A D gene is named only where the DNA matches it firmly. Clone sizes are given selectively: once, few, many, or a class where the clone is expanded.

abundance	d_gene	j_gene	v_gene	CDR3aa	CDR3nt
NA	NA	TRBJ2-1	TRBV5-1	CASSLERQSSYNEQFF	TGCGCCAGCAGCTTGGAGCGTCAAAGCTCCTACAATGAGCAGTTCTTC
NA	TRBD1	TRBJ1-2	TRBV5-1	CASSPVGTVDGYTF	TGCGCCAGCAGCCCAGTGGGGACAGTTGATGGCTACACCTTC
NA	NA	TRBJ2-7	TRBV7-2	CASSLSGSSYEQYF	TGTGCCAGCAGCTTAAGTGGTAGCTCCTACGAGCAGTACTTC
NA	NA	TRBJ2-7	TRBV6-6	CASRKGSPGEQYF	TGTGCCAGCAGAAAAGGGTCACCCGGCGAGCAGTACTTC
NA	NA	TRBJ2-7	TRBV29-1	CSVGGGYNEQYF	TGCAGCGTTGGAGGGGGGTACAACGAGCAGTACTTC
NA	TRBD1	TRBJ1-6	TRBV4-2	CASSPRDSRAPLHF	TGTGCCAGCAGCCCCCGGGACAGCCGTGCACCCCTCCACTTT
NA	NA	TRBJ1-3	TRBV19	CATNSGSGNTIYF	TGTGCCACCAATTCAGGCTCTGGAAACACCATATATTTT
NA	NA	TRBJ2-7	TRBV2	CASRLVGYEQYF	TGTGCCAGCAGACTGGTTGGCTACGAGCAGTACTTC
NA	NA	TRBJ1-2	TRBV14	CASSQVTGFGYTF	TGTGCCAGCAGCCAAGTAACGGGTTTTGGCTACACCTTC
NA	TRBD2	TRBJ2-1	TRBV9	CASSDSGGANDEQFF	TGTGCCAGCAGCGATAGCGGGGGGGCAAACGATGAGCAGTTCTTC
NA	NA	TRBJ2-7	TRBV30	CAWSLGKQYF	TGTGCCTGGAGTTTGGGAAAGCAGTACTTC
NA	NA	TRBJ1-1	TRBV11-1	CASSLAAGTNTEAFF	TGTGCCAGCAGCTTAGCGGCCGGCACGAACACTGAAGCTTTCTTT
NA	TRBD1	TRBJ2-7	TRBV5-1	CASSRVGQNTYEQYF	TGCGCCAGCAGCCGCGTGGGACAGAATACCTACGAGCAGTACTTC
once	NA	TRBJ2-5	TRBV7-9	CASSLVQGVETQYF	TGTGCCAGCAGCTTAGTACAGGGCGTCGAGACCCAGTACTTC
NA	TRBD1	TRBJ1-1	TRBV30	CAWGTGGNTEAFF	TGTGCCTGGGGGACAGGCGGGAACACTGAAGCTTTCTTT
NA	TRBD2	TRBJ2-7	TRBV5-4	CASSPTQRGNPYEQYF	TGTGCCAGCAGCCCGACCCAGCGGGGGAACCCCTACGAGCAGTACTTC
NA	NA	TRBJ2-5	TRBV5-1	CASTTTRVGGSQYF	TGCGCCAGCACCACCACGAGGGTAGGGGGGAGCCAGTACTTC
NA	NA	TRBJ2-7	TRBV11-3	CASSLASYEQYF	TGTGCCAGCAGCTTAGCCAGCTACGAGCAGTACTTC
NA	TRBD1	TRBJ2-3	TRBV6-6	CASSPGQGGTDTQYF	TGTGCCAGCAGTCCGGGACAGGGGGGAACAGATACGCAGTATTTT
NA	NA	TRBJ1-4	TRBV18	CASSPGHINEKLFF	TGTGCCAGCTCACCGGGACACATTAATGAAAAACTGTTTTTT
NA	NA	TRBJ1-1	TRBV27	CASSWAWGGNTEAFF	TGTGCCAGCAGTTGGGCGTGGGGAGGGAACACTGAAGCTTTCTTT
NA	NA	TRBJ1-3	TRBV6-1	CASSTGPTIGNTIYF	TGTGCCAGCAGCACCGGACCTACTATAGGCAACACCATATATTTT
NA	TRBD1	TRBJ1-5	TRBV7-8	CASSYTGAQPQHF	TGTGCCAGCAGTTATACAGGGGCTCAGCCCCAGCATTTT
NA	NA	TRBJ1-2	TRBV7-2	CASSFSYGYTF	TGTGCCAGCAGCTTTTCCTATGGCTACACCTTC
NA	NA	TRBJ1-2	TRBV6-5	CASSYSIAPNYGYTF	TGTGCCAGCAGTTACTCGATCGCCCCGAACTATGGCTACACCTTC
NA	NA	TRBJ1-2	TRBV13	CASSSEGGRGTNYGYTF	TGTGCCAGCAGCTCGGAGGGAGGGAGGGGAACTAACTATGGCTACACCTTC
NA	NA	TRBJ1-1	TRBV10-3	CAISRTGSAEAFF	TGTGCCATCAGTCGTACAGGTAGTGCTGAAGCTTTCTTT
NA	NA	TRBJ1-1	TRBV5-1	CASSLVPWNTEAFF	TGCGCCAGCAGCTTGGTGCCGTGGAACACTGAAGCTTTCTTT
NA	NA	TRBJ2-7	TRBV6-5	CASTPPGGSYEQYF	TGTGCCAGCACCCCACCCGGTGGTAGCTACGAGCAGTACTTC
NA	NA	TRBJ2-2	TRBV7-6	CASSLGHTGELFF	TGTGCCAGCAGCTTAGGACACACCGGGGAGCTGTTTTTT